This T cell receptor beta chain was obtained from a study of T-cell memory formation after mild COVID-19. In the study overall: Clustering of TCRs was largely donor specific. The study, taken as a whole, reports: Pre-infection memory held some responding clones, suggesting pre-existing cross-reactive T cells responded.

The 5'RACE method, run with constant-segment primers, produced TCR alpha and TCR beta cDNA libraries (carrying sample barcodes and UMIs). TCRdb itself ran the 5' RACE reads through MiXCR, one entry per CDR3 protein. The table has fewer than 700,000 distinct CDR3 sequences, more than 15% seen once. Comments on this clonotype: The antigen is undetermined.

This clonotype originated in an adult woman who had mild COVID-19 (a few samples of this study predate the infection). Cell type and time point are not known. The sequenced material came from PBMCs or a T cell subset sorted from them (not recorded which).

The CDR3 DNA sequence: TGTGCCAGCCCAATTCTCCTCGAGCAGTACTTC. Amino acid sequence: CASPILLEQYF. This rearrangement joins TRBV6-1 to TRBJ2-7; D not resolved. The CDR3 length is 11 residues. Germline values: CDR1 MNHNS, CDR2 SASEGT. Trimming took off 8 bases at V and 6 bases at J, with 11 bases between the two ends.